The 7 T cell receptor beta chains below all came from one sample that was sequenced in a study of blood T cell repertoires in COVID-19. Method: immunoSEQ multiplex PCR; TCRdb's copy keeps in-frame clones and lacks some. This sample carries about 200,000 clones, more than 65% of them seen once, and the ten largest clones take 7.9%. Input material: peripheral blood. The receptors stem from an elderly woman with acute or convalescent COVID-19.

This clone was picked up one time. The chain uses TRBV24-1 and TRBJ2-5; TRBD2 agrees at 11 bases. This CDR3 spans 16 amino acids. V gave up 7 bases and J gave up 3 bases; unmatched junction bases: 9. Looked up from germline, CDR1 is KGHDR and CDR2 is SFDVKD. The chain's CDR3 is CATSPSLAGAEETQYF. CDR3 in DNA: TGTGCCACCAGCCCCTCACTAGCGGGAGCTGAAGAGACCCAGTACTTC.

This sequence joins TRBV18 and TRBJ1-1; D possibly corresponds to TRBD1 (5 bases). This CDR3 spans 14 amino acids. Trimming stripped 5 bases from V and 5 bases from J, with 15 bases between. Looked up from germline, CDR1 is KGHSH and CDR2 is LQKENI. This CDR3 is CASSIRGGETEAFF. The CDR3 bases are TGTGCCAGCTCAATTAGGGGTGGAGAAACTGAAGCTTTCTTT.

V usage is TRBV7-9 and J usage is TRBJ2-5; 9 bases fit TRBD1. The trim removed 3 bases at V and 3 bases at J, leaving 5 bases unmatched. CDR3 length equals 15 residues. Germline assignment: CDR1 SEHNR and CDR2 FQNEAQ (reference sequence). In DNA form, the CDR3 reads TGTGCCAGCAGCTTCCCCGGGACAGGGAAAGAGACCCAGTACTTC. Translation gives CASSFPGTGKETQYF. Together with reference TRBV7-9 and TRBJ2-5, the CDR3 gives the full variable domain: DTGVSQNPRHKITKRGQNVTFRCDPISEHNRLYWYRQTLGQGPEFLTYFQNEAQLEKSRLLSDRFSAERPKGSFSTLEIQRTEQGDSAMYLCASSFPGTGKETQYFGPGTRLLVL.

V usage is TRBV27 and J usage is TRBJ1-3; tentatively, D is TRBD1 (5 bases). V was cut by 11 bases and J by 0 bases, with 14 bases left in between. Germline V CDR1 and CDR2: MNHEY, SMNVEV (reference sequence). There are 14 residues in the CDR3. This chain's CDR3 is CAFTRGLSGNTIYF. For the CDR3, the DNA is TGTGCCTTTACCCGGGGACTCTCTGGAAACACCATATATTTT.

This clone was detected only a few times. The rearrangement links TRBV28 to TRBJ1-5; unclear D gene. Trimming removed 5 bases from V and 6 bases from J, with 17 bases in between. Germline CDR1 MDHEN, CDR2 SYDVKM. CDR3 size: 15 residues. The CDR3 loop reads CASSPMGGGSQPQHF. CDR3 sequence (DNA): TGTGCCAGCAGTCCTATGGGAGGAGGGAGTCAGCCCCAGCATTTT.

A remark on this clone: Germline is not matched at one junction end, which may reflect a read error. The genes are TRBV7-8 and TRBJ2-7, with 11 bases matching TRBD1. CDR3 length equals 15 residues. Germline CDR1 SGHVS, CDR2 FQNEAQ. CDR3 sequence (DNA): TGTGCCAGCAGCCCGGACAGGGGGCAATCCTCCGAGCAGTACTTC. It is translated as CASSPDRGQSSEQYF.

V usage is TRBV7-2 and J usage is TRBJ1-1; maybe TRBD1 (6 bases). The V gene lost 0 bases and the J gene lost 0 bases, with 11 bases spanning the gap. There are 16 residues in the CDR3. Germline V gene sequence: CDR1 SGHTA, CDR2 FQGNSA. This chain's CDR3 is CASSLARQVLNTEAFF. CDR3 nucleotides: TGTGCCAGCAGCTTAGCGCGACAGGTCTTGAACACTGAAGCTTTCTTT.